These T cell receptor beta chains were read from a single sample in a study of blood T cell repertoires in COVID-19. Only in-frame clones appear in the TCRdb table, and some are missing; sequencing was by immunoSEQ multiplex PCR. The sample records 200,000 to 250,000 clones, 70% to 85% being singletons. Sequences were obtained from peripheral blood. Every receptor here comes from a human donor in a cohort sampled during active COVID-19. The CDR3 runs from the conserved cysteine through the conserved F or W.

v_gene	j_gene	len	CDR3aa
TRBV6-5	TRBJ1-5	13	CASRAQDHQPQHF
TRBV25-1	TRBJ1-2	15	CASSENRAQPYGYTF
TRBV30	TRBJ1-5	14	CAWSVYGGNQPQHF
TRBV7-2	TRBJ2-5	14	CASSWDRGEETQYF
TRBV10-2	TRBJ2-5	14	CASSRSGTQETQYF
TRBV15	TRBJ2-2	15	CATSRRQGSSGELFF
TRBV6-2/TRBV6-3	TRBJ2-1	19	CASSLLLGRAGGPNNEQFF
TRBV27	TRBJ2-7	14	CASSLSRVTYEQYF
TRBV28	TRBJ1-6	18	CASSLWKQGALNNSPLHF
TRBV7-2	TRBJ1-1	15	CASSYSRRGNTEAFF
TRBV6-5	TRBJ1-4	15	CASSSLRDRDEKLFF
TRBV6-6	TRBJ2-2	12	CASSSSPGELFF
TRBV2	TRBJ2-7	14	CASRETGISYEQYF
TRBV5-4	TRBJ2-7	16	CASSLGGGRRIYEQYF
TRBV10-1	TRBJ2-2	14	CASSEQANTGELFF
TRBV5-4	TRBJ2-7	17	CASSFVLAGGHRYEQYF
TRBV19	TRBJ2-7	15	CASSIEPAGVYEQYF
TRBV5-1	TRBJ1-6	14	CASREGRNNSPLHF
TRBV23-1	TRBJ2-7	13	CASSPHRTYEQYF
TRBV7-8	TRBJ2-7	16	CASSSLTGTGSHEQYF
TRBV5-5	TRBJ2-2	18	CASSLGTGARLTTGELFF
TRBV4-1	TRBJ2-7	17	CASSQGHIGPGAYEQYF
TRBV18	TRBJ2-3	13	CASSPVRGDTQYF
TRBV9	TRBJ1-1	13	CASRRGANTEAFF
TRBV7-2	TRBJ1-6	15	CASSLGSQTTSPLHF
TRBV28	TRBJ2-7	12	CASSTLTGTRYF
TRBV30	TRBJ2-5	16	CAWNRQGAVPQETQYF
TRBV10-3	TRBJ2-3	13	CAISDASPDTQYF
TRBV10-2	TRBJ2-7	18	CASRILLAGGPGVVEQYF
TRBV6-5	TRBJ2-7	13	CASSYSTGYEQYF
TRBV9	TRBJ2-1	16	CASSPPGTGDYNEQFF
TRBV5-1	TRBJ2-7	19	CASSLAGTSGRAFSYEQYF
TRBV5-1	TRBJ2-3	17	CASSWGNRASSTDTQYF
TRBV10-3	TRBJ1-5	18	CAISGDRDCPNSNQPQHF
TRBV3-1/TRBV3-2	TRBJ2-2	13	CASSVRGAGELFF
TRBV6-5	TRBJ2-1	15	CASSSAGVSYNEQFF
TRBV7-9	TRBJ2-5	16	CASSLTGQGWRETQYF